This entry features one T cell receptor beta chain sequence. Antigen: not known. Extraction yielded total RNA from whole blood (unfractionated). The data derive from a study of human T cells and chemical hapten exposure. Study summary: There were per-sample TCR yield variations, arising mainly from small pooled library volume differences. Study-wide points: After DPC sensitization, TCRs above 1 in 1000 frequency showed no change.

It was the library that attached unique molecular identifiers to individual cDNA molecules. In the authors' workflow: Samples held a median of roughly 100,000 TCRs, range 23,224–690,600. TCRdb called the 5' RACE reads again in MiXCR, with one record for every CDR3 protein. It is TCRdb's table, rather than the study itself, that gives the V and J calls and clone size. The table includes about 81,000 distinct CDR3 sequences, 15% to 20% detected once. Germline V gene lookup returns CDR1 DFQATT and CDR2 SNEGSKA (reference sequence). The CDR3 runs to 16 residues. V was shortened by 8 bases and J by 0 bases, with 20 bases between the two germline ends.

The origin of this receptor is a female donor in good health. The rearrangement links TRBV20-1 to TRBJ1-5, with a possible D match to TRBD1 (5 bases). Here the CDR3 reads CSPWGVCEYSNQPQHF. CDR3 coding DNA: TGCAGTCCGTGGGGGGTCTGCGAGTATAGCAATCAGCCCCAGCATTTT.